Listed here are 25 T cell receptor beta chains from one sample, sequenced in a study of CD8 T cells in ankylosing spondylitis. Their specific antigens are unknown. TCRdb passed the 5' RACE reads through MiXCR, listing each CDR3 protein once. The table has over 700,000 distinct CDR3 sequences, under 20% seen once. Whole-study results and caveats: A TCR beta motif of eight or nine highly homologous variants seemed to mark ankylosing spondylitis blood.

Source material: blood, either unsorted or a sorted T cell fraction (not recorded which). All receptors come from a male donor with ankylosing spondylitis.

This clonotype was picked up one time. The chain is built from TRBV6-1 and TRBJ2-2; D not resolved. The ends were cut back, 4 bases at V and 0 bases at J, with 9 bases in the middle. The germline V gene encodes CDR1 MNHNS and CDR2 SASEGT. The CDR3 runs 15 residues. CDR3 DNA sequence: TGTGCCAGCAGTGTAGTTTCCACGAACACCGGGGAGCTGTTTTTT. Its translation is CASSVVSTNTGELFF.

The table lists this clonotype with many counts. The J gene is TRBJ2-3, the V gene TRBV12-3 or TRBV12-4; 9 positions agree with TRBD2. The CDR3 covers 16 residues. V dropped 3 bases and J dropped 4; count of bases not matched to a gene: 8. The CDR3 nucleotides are TGTGCCAGCAGTTTTGGCGGGGGGGCCGTCTCAGATACGCAGTATTTT. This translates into CASSFGGGAVSDTQYF.

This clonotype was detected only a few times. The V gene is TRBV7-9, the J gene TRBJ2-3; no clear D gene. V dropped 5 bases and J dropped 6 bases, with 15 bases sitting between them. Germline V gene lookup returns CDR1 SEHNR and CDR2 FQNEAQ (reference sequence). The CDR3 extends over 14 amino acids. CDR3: CASSGPMDHDTQYF. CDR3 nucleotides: TGTGCCAGCAGCGGTCCTATGGACCACGATACGCAGTATTTT.

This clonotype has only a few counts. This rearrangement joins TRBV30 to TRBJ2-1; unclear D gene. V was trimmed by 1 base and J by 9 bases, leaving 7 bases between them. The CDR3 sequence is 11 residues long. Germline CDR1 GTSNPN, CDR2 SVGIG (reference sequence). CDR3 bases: TGTGCCTGGAGTGAACAGCCTGAGCAGTTCTTC. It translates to CAWSEQPEQFF.

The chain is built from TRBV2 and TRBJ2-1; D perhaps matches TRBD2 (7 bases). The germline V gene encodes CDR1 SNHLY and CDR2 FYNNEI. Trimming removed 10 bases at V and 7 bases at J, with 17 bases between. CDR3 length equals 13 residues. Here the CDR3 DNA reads TGTGCCACGAGGGGGGGGCCACTTAATGAGCAGTTCTTC. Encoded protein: CATRGGPLNEQFF.

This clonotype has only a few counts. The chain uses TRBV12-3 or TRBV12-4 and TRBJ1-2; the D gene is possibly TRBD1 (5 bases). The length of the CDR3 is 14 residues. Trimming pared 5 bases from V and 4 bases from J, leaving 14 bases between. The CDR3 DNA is TGTGCCAGCAGTCCCGCAGGGTTCGCCTATGGCTACACCTTC. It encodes CASSPAGFAYGYTF.

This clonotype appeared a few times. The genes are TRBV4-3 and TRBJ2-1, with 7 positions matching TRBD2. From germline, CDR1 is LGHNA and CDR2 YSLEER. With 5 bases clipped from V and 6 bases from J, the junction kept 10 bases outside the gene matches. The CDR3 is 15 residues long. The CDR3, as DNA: TGCGCCAGCAGCTTCGCTCTAGCGGCGACCAATGAGCAGTTCTTC. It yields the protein CASSFALAATNEQFF.

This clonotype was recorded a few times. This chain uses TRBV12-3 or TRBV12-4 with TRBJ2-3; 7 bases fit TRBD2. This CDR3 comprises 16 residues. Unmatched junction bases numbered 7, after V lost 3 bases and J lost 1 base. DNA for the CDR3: TGTGCCAGCAGTTTCACCCTGGCGGGGGGCACAGATACGCAGTATTTT. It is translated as CASSFTLAGGTDTQYF.

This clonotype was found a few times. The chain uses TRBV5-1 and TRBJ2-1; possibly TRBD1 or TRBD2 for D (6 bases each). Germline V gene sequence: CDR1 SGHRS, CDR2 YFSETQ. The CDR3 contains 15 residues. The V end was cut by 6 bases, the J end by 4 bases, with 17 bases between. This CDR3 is CASTRGGGAYNEQFF. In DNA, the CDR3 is TGCGCCAGCACCAGGGGTGGCGGGGCTTACAATGAGCAGTTCTTC. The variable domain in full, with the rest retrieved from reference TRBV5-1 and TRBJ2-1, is KAGVTQTPRYLIKTRGQQVTLSCSPISGHRSVSWYQQTPGQGLQFLFEYFSETQRNKGNFPGRFSGRQFSNSRSEMNVSTLELGDSALYLCASTRGGGAYNEQFFGPGTRLTVL.

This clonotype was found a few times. CDR3 region: CSVLPSGVQETQYF. CDR3 DNA: TGCAGCGTTCTCCCTTCAGGGGTCCAAGAGACCCAGTACTTC. The genes are TRBV29-1 and TRBJ2-5; tentatively, D is TRBD1 (6 bases). V was shortened by 5 bases and J by 1 base, with 14 bases between the two germline ends. This CDR3 is 14 amino acids long. From germline, CDR1 is SQVTM and CDR2 ANQGSEA. Full variable domain (outside the CDR3, taken from reference TRBV29-1 and TRBJ2-5): SAVISQKPSRDICQRGTSLTIQCQVDSQVTMMFWYRQQPGQSLTLIATANQGSEATYESGFVIDKFPISRPNLTFSTLTVSNMSPEDSSIYLCSVLPSGVQETQYFGPGTRLLVL.

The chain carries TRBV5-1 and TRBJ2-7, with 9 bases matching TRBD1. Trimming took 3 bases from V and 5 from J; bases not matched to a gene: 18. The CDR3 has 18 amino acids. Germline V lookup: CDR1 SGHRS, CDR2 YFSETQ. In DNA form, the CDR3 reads TGCGCCAGCAGCTCTTTCACGCCAACACAGGGGGCAAAAAACGAGCAGTACTTC. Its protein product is CASSSFTPTQGAKNEQYF.

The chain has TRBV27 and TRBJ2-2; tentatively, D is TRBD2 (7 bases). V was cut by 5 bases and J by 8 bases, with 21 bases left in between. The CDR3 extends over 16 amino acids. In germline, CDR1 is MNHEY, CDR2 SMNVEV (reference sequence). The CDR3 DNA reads TGTGCCAGCAGTCCCGGACAGAGTGGACTAGGTGGGGAGCTGTTTTTT. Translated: CASSPGQSGLGGELFF.

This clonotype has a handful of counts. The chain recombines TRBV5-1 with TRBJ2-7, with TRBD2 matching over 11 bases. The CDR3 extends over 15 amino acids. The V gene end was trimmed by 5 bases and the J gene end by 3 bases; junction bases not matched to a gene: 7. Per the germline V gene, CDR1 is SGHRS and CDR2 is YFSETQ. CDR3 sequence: CASRKLAGVNYEQYF. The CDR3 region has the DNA TGCGCCAGCAGAAAACTAGCGGGGGTGAACTACGAGCAGTACTTC.

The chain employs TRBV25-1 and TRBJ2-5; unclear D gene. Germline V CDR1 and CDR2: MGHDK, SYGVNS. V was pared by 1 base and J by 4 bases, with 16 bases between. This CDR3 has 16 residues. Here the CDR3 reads CASSELRSEPGETQYF. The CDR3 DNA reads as TGTGCCAGCAGTGAATTACGGAGCGAGCCCGGAGAGACCCAGTACTTC.

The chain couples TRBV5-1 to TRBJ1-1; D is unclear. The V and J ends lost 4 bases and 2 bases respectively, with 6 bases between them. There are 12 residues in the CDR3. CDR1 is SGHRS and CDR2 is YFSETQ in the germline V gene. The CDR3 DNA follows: TGCGCCAGCAGCGAAACCAACACTGAAGCTTTCTTT. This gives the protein CASSETNTEAFF.

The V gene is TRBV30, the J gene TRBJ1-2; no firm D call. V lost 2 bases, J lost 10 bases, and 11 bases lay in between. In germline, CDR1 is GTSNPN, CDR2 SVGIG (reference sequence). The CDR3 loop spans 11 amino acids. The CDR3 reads CAWSHVADYTF. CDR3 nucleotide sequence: TGTGCCTGGAGTCATGTGGCTGACTACACCTTC.

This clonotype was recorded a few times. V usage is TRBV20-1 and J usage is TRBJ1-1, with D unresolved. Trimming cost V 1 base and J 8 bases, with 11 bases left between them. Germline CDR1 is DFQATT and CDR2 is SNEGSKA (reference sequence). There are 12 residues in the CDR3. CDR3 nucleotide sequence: TGCAGTGCTAGAGTCGGTCTCGGGGAAGCTTTCTTT. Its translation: CSARVGLGEAFF.

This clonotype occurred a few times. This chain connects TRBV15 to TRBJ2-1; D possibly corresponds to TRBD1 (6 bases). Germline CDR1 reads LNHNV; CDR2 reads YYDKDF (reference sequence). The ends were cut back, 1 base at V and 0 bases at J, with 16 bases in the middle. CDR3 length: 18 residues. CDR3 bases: TGTGCCACCAGCAGAGCCTTCGCAGGGGCTAGCTCCTACAATGAGCAGTTCTTC. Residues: CATSRAFAGASSYNEQFF. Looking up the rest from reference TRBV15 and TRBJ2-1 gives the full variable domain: DAMVIQNPRYQVTQFGKPVTLSCSQTLNHNVMYWYQQKSSQAPKLLFHYYDKDFNNEADTPDNFQSRRPNTSFCFLDIRSPGLGDTAMYLCATSRAFAGASSYNEQFFGPGTRLTVL.

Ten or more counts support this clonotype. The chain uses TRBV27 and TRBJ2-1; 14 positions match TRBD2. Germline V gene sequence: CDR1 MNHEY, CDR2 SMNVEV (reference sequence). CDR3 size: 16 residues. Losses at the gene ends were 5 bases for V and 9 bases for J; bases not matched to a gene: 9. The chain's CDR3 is CASSPILGLAGGEQFF. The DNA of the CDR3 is TGTGCCAGCAGTCCTATCCTAGGACTAGCGGGAGGTGAGCAGTTCTTC.

The CDR3 region is CASSYVDGYTF. The CDR3 coding sequence is TGTGCCAGCAGTTACGTGGATGGCTACACCTTC. The gene calls are TRBV6-6 and TRBJ1-2; the D is unclear. The ends were cut back, 2 bases at V and 6 bases at J, with 4 bases in the middle. Germline V CDR1 and CDR2: MNHNY, SVGAGI (reference sequence). This CDR3 contains 11 residues.

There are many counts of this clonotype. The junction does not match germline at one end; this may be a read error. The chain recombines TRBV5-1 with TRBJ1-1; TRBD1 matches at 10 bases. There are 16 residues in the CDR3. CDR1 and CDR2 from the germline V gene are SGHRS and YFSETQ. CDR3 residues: CASSQGQGGMNTEAFF. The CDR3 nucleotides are TGTGCCAGCAGCCAAGGACAGGGGGGGATGAACACTGAAGCTTTCTTT.

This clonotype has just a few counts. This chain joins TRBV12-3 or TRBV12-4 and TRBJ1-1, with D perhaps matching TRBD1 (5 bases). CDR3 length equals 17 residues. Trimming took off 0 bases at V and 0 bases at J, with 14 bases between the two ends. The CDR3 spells CASSLAQGRTLNTEAFF. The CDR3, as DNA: TGTGCCAGCAGTTTAGCCCAGGGTCGTACCCTGAACACTGAAGCTTTCTTT.

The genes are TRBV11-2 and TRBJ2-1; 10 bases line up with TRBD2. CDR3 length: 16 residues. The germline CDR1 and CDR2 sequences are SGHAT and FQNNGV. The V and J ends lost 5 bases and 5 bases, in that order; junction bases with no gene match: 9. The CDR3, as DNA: TGTGCCAGCAGCCTGATAGCTAGCGGGGGTAACAATGAGCAGTTCTTC. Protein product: CASSLIASGGNNEQFF.

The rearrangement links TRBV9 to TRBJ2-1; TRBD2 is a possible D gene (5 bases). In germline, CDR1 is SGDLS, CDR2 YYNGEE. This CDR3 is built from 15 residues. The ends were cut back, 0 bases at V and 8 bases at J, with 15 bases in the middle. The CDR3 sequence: CASSVGWASIDEQFF. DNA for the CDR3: TGTGCCAGCAGCGTAGGATGGGCTAGCATCGATGAGCAGTTCTTC.

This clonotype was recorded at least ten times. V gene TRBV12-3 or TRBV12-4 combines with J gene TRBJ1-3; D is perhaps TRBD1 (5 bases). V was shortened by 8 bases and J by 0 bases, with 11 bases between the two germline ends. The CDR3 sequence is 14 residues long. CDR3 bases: TGTGCCAGCCGTCCTAGGGGCTCTGGAAACACCATATATTTT. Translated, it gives CASRPRGSGNTIYF.